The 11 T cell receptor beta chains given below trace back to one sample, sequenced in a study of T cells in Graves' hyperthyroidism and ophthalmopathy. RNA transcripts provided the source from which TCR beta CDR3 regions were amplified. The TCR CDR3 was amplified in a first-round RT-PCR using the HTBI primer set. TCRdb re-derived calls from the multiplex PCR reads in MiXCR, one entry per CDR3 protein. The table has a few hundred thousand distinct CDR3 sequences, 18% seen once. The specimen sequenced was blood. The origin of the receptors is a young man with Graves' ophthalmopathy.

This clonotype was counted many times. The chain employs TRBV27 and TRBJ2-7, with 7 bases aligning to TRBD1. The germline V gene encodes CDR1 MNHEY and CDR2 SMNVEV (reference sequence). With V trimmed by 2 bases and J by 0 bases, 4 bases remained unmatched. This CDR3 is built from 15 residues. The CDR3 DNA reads TGTGCCAGCAGTTTAGGGACAGCGATCTCCTACGAGCAGTACTTC. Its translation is CASSLGTAISYEQYF.

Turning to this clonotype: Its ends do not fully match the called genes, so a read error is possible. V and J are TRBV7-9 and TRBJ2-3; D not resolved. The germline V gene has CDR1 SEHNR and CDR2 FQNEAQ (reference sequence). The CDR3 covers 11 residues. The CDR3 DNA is TGTGCCAACAGCTCCGCAGATACGCAGTATTTT. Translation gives CANSSADTQYF.

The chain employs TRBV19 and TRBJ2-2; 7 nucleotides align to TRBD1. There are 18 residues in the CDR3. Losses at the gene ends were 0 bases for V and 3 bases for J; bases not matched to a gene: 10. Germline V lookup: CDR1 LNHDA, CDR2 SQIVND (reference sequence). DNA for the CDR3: TGTGCCAGTAGTATAGATGTTTACAGGGGACCCTACACCGGGGAGCTGTTTTTT. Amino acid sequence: CASSIDVYRGPYTGELFF.

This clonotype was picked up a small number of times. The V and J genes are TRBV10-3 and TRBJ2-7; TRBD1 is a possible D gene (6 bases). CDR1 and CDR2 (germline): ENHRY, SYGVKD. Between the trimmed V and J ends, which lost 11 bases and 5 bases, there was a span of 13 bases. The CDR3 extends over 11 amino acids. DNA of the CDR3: TGTGCCTCCGAACAGGGACACGAGCAGTACTTC. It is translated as CASEQGHEQYF.

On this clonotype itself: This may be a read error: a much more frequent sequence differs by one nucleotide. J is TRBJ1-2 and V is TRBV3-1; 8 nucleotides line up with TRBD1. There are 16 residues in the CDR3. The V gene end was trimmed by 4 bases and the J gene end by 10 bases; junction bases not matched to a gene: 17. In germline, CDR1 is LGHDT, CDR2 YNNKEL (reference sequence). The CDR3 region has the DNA TGTGCCAGCAGCCCTCCAGGACAGGGATTATCGAGGGACTACACCTTC. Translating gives CASSPPGQGLSRDYTF. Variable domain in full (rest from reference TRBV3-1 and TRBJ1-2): DTAVSQTPKYLVTQMGNDKSIKCEQNLGHDTMYWYKQDSKKFLKIMFSYNNKELIINETVPNRFSPKSPDKAHLNLHINSLELGDSAVYFCASSPPGQGLSRDYTFGSGTRLTVV.

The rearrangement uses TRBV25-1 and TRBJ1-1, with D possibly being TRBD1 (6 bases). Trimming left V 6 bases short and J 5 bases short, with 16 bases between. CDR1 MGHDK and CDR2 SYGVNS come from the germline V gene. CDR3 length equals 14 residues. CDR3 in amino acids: CASSIRGVLTEAFF. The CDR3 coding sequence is TGTGCCAGCAGCATAAGGGGGGTGTTAACTGAAGCTTTCTTT.

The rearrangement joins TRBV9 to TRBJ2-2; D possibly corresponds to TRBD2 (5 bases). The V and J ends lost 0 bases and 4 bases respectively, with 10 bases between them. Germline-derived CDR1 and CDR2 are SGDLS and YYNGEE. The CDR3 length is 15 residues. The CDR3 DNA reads TGTGCCAGCAGCGTAGGGGCTAGCTTCACCGGGGAGCTGTTTTTT. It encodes CASSVGASFTGELFF.

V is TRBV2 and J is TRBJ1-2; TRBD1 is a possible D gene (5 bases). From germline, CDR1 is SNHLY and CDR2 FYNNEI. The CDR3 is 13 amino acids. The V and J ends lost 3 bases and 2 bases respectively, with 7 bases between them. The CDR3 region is CASSDDRNYGYTF. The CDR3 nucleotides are TGTGCCAGCAGTGATGACAGAAACTATGGCTACACCTTC.

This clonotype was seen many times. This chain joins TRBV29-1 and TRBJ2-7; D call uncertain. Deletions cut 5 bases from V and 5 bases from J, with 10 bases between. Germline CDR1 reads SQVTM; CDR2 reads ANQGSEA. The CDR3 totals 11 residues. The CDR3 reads CSVLGSHEQYF. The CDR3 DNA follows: TGCAGCGTTTTGGGCAGCCACGAGCAGTACTTC.

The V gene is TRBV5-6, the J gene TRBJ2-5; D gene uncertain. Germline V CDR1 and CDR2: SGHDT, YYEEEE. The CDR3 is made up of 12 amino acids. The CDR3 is CVGSTRVETQYF. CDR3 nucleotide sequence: TGTGTCGGCAGCACCCGGGTGGAGACCCAGTACTTC.

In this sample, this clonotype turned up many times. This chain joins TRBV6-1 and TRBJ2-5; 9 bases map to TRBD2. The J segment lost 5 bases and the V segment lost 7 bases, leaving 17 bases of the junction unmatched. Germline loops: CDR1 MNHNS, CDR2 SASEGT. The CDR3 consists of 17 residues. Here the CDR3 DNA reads TGTGCCAGCACGGCCCCTTCGGTGGGAAGCGGGGGGGAGACCCAGTACTTC. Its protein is CASTAPSVGSGGETQYF.